One sample yielded the 12 T cell receptor beta chains listed below, sequenced in a study of cytomegalovirus exposure and HLA in healthy donors. Vbeta (60) and Jbeta (13) primers were used in the PCR. Sequenced by immunoSEQ multiplex PCR; TCRdb stores in-frame clones only, minus some. This table holds approximately 130,000 clones. Sequenced sample: PBMCs. These receptors were taken from a woman aged 60 to 75 in good health and CMV-seronegative.

The rearrangement joins TRBV5-1 to TRBJ1-6; no reliable D call. Deletions cut 0 bases from V and 10 bases from J, with 8 bases between. The germline CDR1 and CDR2 sequences are SGHRS and YFSETQ. The CDR3 totals 13 residues. CDR3 nucleotide sequence: TGCGCCAGCAGCTTGGATGCGGAATCACCCCTCCACTTT. It yields the protein CASSLDAESPLHF.

The chain employs TRBV19 and TRBJ1-6; TRBD1 matches at 9 bases. The CDR3 covers 14 residues. The V and J ends lost 9 bases and 7 bases, in that order; junction bases with no gene match: 7. Germline assignment: CDR1 LNHDA and CDR2 SQIVND (reference sequence). For the CDR3, the DNA is TGTGCCAGCGGACTACAGGGGGCGAATTCACCCCTCCACTTT. Translating it yields CASGLQGANSPLHF.

The CDR3 sequence: CASSRNGGPTGELFF. The CDR3 DNA reads TGTGCCAGTAGTAGAAACGGGGGGCCCACCGGGGAGCTGTTTTTT. The chain combines TRBV19 with TRBJ2-2; weak D call: TRBD2 (7 bases). Trimming left V 4 bases short and J 4 bases short, with 13 bases between. CDR1 is LNHDA and CDR2 is SQIVND in the germline V gene (reference sequence). The CDR3 consists of 15 residues.

Details on this clone: The junction departs from the called germline gene at one end, perhaps through a read error. The same CDR3 is also encoded by other DNA sequences in this sample. DNA for the CDR3: TGCGCCAGCAGTGAGCCGGGTTTGGTTTCCAAAAACATTCAGTACTTC. It specifies CASSEPGLVSKNIQYF. The rearrangement uses TRBV2 and TRBJ2-4; D is undetermined. The CDR3 sequence is 16 residues long. Germline loops: CDR1 SNHLY, CDR2 FYNNEI.

The chain uses TRBV6-5 and TRBJ2-5, with 9 bases lining up with TRBD1. TRBJ2-7 explains the end of the DNA better; the J call may be wrong. Germline CDR1 reads MNHEY; CDR2 reads SVGAGI. This CDR3 contains 15 residues. CDR3 loop: CASRTIGTGTYEQYF. The CDR3 DNA reads as TGTGCCAGCAGAACCATAGGGACAGGGACTTACGAGCAGTACTTC.

The genes are TRBV7-6 and TRBJ2-1, with TRBD1 matching over 8 bases. The V gene end was trimmed by 3 bases and the J gene end by 10 bases; junction bases not matched to a gene: 5. Germline CDR1 is SGHVS and CDR2 is FNYEAQ. This CDR3 spans 13 amino acids. The CDR3 nucleotides are TGTGCCAGCAGCTTGCAGGGGGCGTGGGAGCAGTTCTTC. Encoded protein: CASSLQGAWEQFF.

The chain carries TRBV11-2 and TRBJ2-7, with 9 nucleotides matching TRBD2. CDR3 length: 14 residues. Losses at the gene ends were 3 bases for V and 2 bases for J; bases not matched to a gene: 2. Per germline, CDR1 SGHAT and CDR2 FQNNGV. The CDR3 bases are TGTGCCAGCAGCTTTGCGGGAGGGCCCTACGAGCAGTACTTC. It yields the protein CASSFAGGPYEQYF.

The chain recombines TRBV11-2 with TRBJ2-2; a possible D gene is TRBD1 (6 bases). V lost 5 bases, J lost 5 bases, and 12 bases lay in between. CDR1 is SGHAT, CDR2 FQNNGV, per germline. The CDR3 has 14 residues. The CDR3 coding sequence is TGTGCCAGCAGCCCACAGGGACATACCGGGGAGCTGTTTTTT. The encoded protein is CASSPQGHTGELFF.

The chain is built from TRBV21-1 and TRBJ1-3. TRBV21-1 represents a pseudogene. This CDR3 has 17 residues. CDR3 loop: CASSSRIMAEAGNTIYF. The CDR3 bases are TGTGCCAGCAGCTCCCGGATAATGGCAGAGGCCGGAAACACCATATATTTT.

This chain links TRBV28 with TRBJ1-4; D is perhaps TRBD1 (5 bases). V was trimmed by 5 bases and J by 0 bases, leaving 19 bases between them. The CDR3 is 18 amino acids. Germline CDR1 reads MDHEN; CDR2 reads SYDVKM. Here the CDR3 reads CASSLSEAGPSTNEKLFF. CDR3 DNA: TGTGCCAGCAGTCTCTCAGAGGCGGGGCCGTCAACTAATGAAAAACTGTTTTTT.

The rearrangement uses TRBV19 and TRBJ1-1, with D unclear. Per germline, CDR1 LNHDA and CDR2 SQIVND (reference sequence). The CDR3 length is 13 residues. V shed 5 bases and J shed 5 bases, with 12 bases lying between them. The DNA of the CDR3 is TGTGCCAGTAGTGCGCTGGGGAGGACTGAAGCTTTCTTT. It translates to CASSALGRTEAFF.

The rearrangement uses TRBV10-2 and TRBJ1-5; D is unresolved. CDR1 WSHSY and CDR2 SAAADI come from the germline V gene. Trimming took 3 bases from V and 2 from J, leaving 11 bases between them. This CDR3 contains 15 residues. The CDR3 bases are TGCGCCAGCAGTGAAGAGGGCTGGGGCAATCAGCCCCAGCATTTT. Amino acid sequence: CASSEEGWGNQPQHF.